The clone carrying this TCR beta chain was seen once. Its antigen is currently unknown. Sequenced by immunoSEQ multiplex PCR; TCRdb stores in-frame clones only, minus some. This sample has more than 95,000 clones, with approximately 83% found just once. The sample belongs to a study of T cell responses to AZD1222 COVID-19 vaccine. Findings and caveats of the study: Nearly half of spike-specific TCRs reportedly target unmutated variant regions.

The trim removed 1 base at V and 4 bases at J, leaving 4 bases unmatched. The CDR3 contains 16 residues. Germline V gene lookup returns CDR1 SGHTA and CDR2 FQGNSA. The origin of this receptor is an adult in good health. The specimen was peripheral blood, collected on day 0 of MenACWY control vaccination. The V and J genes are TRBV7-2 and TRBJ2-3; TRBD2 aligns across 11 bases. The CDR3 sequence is CASSLGLAGSSDTQYF. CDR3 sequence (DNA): TGTGCCAGCAGCTTAGGACTAGCGGGGTCGTCAGATACGCAGTATTTT.